This TCR beta chain was documented in a study of blood T cell repertoires in COVID-19. Study background: The United States, Italy and Spain supplied acute and convalescent COVID-19 samples. T cells, B-cell-depleted T cells, or PBMCs supplied cDNA or gDNA.

Per the study methods: For nucleated cells, counts were estimated from reference gene primer amplification. Repertoires were generated with immunoSEQ multiplex PCR, while TCRdb's copy carries only in-frame clones and drops some. That table supplies the V and J calls and clone size; D and trimming were determined from the DNA. The sample consists of 150,000 or so clones, 80% to 90% of them appearing once. Losses at the gene ends were 0 bases for V and 2 bases for J; bases not matched to a gene: 6. CDR3 length equals 17 residues. Germline V gene data show CDR1 as KGHSH and CDR2 as LQKENI. This TCR was recovered from a man aged 35-49 years who had recovered from COVID-19. Sequences were obtained from peripheral blood. The chain joins TRBV18 to TRBJ2-3, with 9 bases lining up with TRBD1. CDR3 sequence: CASSPPPGQGPTDTQYF. CDR3 in DNA: TGTGCCAGCTCACCACCCCCGGGACAGGGCCCCACAGATACGCAGTATTTT.